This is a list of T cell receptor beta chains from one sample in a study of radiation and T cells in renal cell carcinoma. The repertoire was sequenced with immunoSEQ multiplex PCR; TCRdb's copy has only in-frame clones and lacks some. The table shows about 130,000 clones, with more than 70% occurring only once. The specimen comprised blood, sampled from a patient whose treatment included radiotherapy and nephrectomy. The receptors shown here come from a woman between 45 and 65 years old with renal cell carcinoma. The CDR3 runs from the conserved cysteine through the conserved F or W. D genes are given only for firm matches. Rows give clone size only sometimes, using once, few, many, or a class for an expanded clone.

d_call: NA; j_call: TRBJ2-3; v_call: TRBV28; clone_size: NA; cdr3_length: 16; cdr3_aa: CASIPRAGASTDTQYF; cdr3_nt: TGTGCCAGCATCCCCCGGGCGGGGGCTAGCACAGATACGCAGTATTTT
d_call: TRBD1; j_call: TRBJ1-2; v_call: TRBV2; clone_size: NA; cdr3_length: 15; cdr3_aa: CASSIDPRDRGGYTF; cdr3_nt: TGTGCCAGCAGTATAGACCCCCGGGACAGGGGAGGCTACACCTTC
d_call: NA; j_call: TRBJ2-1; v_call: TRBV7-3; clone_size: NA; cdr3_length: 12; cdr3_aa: CASSQNLNEQFF; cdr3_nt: TGTGCCAGCAGCCAAAACTTAAATGAGCAGTTCTTC
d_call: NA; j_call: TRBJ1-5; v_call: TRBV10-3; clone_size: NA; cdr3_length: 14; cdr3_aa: CAISDVGSNQPQHF; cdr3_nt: TGTGCCATCAGTGATGTAGGTAGCAATCAGCCCCAGCATTTT
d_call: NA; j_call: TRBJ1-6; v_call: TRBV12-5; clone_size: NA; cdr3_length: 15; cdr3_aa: CASGPDITVNSPLHF; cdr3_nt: TGTGCTAGTGGCCCTGACATCACCGTTAATTCACCCCTCCACTTT
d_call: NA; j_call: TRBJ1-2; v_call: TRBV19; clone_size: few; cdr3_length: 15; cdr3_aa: CASSTGDGSIYGYTF; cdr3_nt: TGTGCCAGTAGTACCGGGGACGGCTCCATCTATGGCTACACCTTC
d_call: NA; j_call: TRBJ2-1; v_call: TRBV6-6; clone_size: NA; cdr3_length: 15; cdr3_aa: CASSYGSPVYNEQFF; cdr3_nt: TGTGCCAGCAGTTACGGCTCCCCGGTCTACAATGAGCAGTTCTTC
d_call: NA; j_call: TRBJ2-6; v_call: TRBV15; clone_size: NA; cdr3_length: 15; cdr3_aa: CATSKDSSGANVLTF; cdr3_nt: TGTGCCACCAGCAAAGACAGCTCTGGGGCCAACGTCCTGACTTTC
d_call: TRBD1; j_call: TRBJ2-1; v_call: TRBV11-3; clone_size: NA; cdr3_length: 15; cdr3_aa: CASSLDRSSYNEQFF; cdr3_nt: TGTGCCAGCAGCCTGGACAGGAGCTCCTACAATGAGCAGTTCTTC
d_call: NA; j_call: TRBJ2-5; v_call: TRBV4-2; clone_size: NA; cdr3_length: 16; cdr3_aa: CASSQDGTGGGETQYF; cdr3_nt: TGTGCCAGCAGCCAAGATGGTACGGGGGGCGGAGAGACCCAGTACTTC
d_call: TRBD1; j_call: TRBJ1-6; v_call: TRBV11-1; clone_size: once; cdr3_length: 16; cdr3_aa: CASSLRSGQGLSPLHF; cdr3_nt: TGTGCCAGCAGCTTACGGTCTGGACAGGGGTTGTCACCCCTCCACTTT
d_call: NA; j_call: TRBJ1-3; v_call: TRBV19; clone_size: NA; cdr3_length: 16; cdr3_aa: CASINPGHSSGNTIYF; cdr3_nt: TGTGCCAGTATTAATCCGGGACACAGCTCTGGAAACACCATATATTTT
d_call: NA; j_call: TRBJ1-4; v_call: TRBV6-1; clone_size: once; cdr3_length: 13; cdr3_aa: CASSVATNEKLFF; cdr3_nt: TGTGCCAGCAGTGTGGCAACTAATGAAAAACTGTTTTTT
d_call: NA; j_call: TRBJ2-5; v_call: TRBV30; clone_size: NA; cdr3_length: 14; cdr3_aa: CAWSRATRRETQYF; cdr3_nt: TGTGCCTGGAGTCGGGCTACCCGACGTGAGACCCAGTACTTC